In this sample, the clone carrying this TCR beta chain turned up once. Its antigen is as yet unknown. These data belong to a study of cytomegalovirus exposure and HLA in healthy donors. Whole-study context: A subsequent analysis reported that the 120 or so validation repertoires were produced on the same platform that had also been used for the roughly 670 first-cohort repertoires.

Whole-study results and caveats: Approximately 160 TCR beta chains were listed as cytomegalovirus-associated. Most TCR sequences were uncommon, yet certain public TCRs appeared in many donors.

Among the roughly 110 subjects of the validation cohort, separate from the roughly 700-subject first cohort, were the donors. Assay used: immunoSEQ multiplex PCR; TCRdb lists only in-frame clones, some missing. Here the sample spans 200,000 to 300,000 clones, about 90% being singletons. CDR3 length: 12 amino acids. Germline CDR1 reads MDHEN; CDR2 reads SYDVKM. Trimming shortened V by 7 bases and J by 4 bases, and 10 bases separated the two germline ends. The origin of this receptor is a man aged 18 to 30 in good health and CMV-seropositive. The chain recombines TRBV28 with TRBJ1-2; the D gene is possibly TRBD1 (5 bases). The sample comprised PBMCs. The CDR3, as DNA: TGTGCCAGCACTCCTGACAGCTATGGCTACACCTTC. Its translation is CASTPDSYGYTF.